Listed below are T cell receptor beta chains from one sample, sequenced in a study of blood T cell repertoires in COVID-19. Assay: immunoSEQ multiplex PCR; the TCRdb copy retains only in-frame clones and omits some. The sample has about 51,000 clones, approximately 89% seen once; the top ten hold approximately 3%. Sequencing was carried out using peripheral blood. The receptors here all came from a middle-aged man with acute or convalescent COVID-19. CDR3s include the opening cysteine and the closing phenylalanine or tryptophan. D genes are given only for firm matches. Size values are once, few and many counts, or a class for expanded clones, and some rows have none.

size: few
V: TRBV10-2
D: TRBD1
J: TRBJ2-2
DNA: TGCGCCAGCAGTGAGTCGGGACAGGCAGACGGGGAGCTGTTTTTT
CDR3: CASSESGQADGELFF

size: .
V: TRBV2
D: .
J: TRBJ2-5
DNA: TGTGCCAGCAGTGAAGTGGGGCGGCAAGAGACCCAGTACTTC
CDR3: CASSEVGRQETQYF

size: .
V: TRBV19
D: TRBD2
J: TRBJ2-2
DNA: TGTGCCAGTAGTATAATAGCGGGGGGTCCAAACACCGGGGAGCTGTTTTTT
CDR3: CASSIIAGGPNTGELFF

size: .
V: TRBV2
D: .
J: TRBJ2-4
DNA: TGTGCCAGCAGTGGACAGCCCGTGGTAGAAAACATTCAGTACTTC
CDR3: CASSGQPVVENIQYF

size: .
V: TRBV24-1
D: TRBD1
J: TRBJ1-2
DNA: TGTGCCACCAGTGCTGGACAGGGGACTTTCTATGGCTACACCTTC
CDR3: CATSAGQGTFYGYTF

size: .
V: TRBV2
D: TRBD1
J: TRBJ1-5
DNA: TGTGCCAGCGCGCGGGAGGGACAGGGGGGTCAGCCCCAGCATTTT
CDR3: CASAREGQGGQPQHF

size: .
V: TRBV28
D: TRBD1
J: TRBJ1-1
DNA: TGTGCCAGCAGATTAATAGGGGGCACCATGAACACTGAAGCTTTCTTT
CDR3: CASRLIGGTMNTEAFF

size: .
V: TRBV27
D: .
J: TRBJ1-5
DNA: TGTGCCAGCAGCCCTGAATTCTCAGGGCCCCCTCTTCGAAATCAGCCCCAGCATTTT
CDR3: CASSPEFSGPPLRNQPQHF

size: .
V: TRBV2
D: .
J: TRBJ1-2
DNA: TGTGCCAGCAGTCTTACAGGGATGGGGGGCTACACCTTC
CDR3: CASSLTGMGGYTF

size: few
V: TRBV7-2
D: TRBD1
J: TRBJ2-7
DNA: TGTGCCAGCAGCAAAGCCGGGACAGGGAATTACGAGCAGTACTTC
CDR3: CASSKAGTGNYEQYF

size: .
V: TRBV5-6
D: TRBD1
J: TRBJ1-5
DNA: TGTGCCAGCAGCCCAGGGACAGGGGACAATCAGCCCCAGCATTTT
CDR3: CASSPGTGDNQPQHF

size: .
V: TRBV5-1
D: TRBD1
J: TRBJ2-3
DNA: TGCGCCAGCAGCCCCGACAGGGGGCAGGATACGCAGTATTTT
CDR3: CASSPDRGQDTQYF

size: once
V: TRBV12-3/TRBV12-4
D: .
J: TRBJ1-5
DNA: TGTGCCAGCAAAGACAGGAGCAATCAGCCCCAGCATTTT
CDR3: CASKDRSNQPQHF

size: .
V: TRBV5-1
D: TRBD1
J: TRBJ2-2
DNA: TGCGCCAGCAGCTTGGCGGGACAGGGTGTCACCGGGGAGCTGTTTTTT
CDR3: CASSLAGQGVTGELFF

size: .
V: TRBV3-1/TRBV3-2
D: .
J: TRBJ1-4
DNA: TGTGCCAGCAGCCAAAACGGAGGTGAAAAACTGTTTTTT
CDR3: CASSQNGGEKLFF

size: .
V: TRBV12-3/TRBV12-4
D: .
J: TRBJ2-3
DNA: TGTGCCAGCAGCTTTTTTCCGGATACGCAGTATTTT
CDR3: CASSFFPDTQYF

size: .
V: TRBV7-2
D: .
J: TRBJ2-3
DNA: TGTGCCAGCAGCTACTCCTCCGTAGCCCCAGATACGCAGTATTTT
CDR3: CASSYSSVAPDTQYF

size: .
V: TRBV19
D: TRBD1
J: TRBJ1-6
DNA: TGTGCCAGTAGTTTCCGACAGGGGAATTCACCCCTCCACTTT
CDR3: CASSFRQGNSPLHF

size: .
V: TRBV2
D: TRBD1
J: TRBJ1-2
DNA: TGTGCCAGCAGTGAATCCCGGGACAGGGGGCGTAAGGGTGGCTACACCTTC
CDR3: CASSESRDRGRKGGYTF

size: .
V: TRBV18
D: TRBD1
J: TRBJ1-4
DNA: TGTGCCAGCTCACGAGGGACAGGCGTAGGTGAAAAACTGTTTTTT
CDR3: CASSRGTGVGEKLFF

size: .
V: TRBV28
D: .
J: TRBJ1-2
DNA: TGTGCCAGCAGTTCCCCCAGCGGGGCCCCTTTAGGTGGCTACACCTTC
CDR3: CASSSPSGAPLGGYTF

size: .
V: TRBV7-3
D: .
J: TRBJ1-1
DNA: TGTGCCAGCAGCTTAAACGGCAGGGCGAACACTGAAGCTTTCTTT
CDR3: CASSLNGRANTEAFF

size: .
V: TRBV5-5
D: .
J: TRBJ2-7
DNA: TGTGCCAGCAGCTTGCTCTACTTCTTTGCTAGCTTTGTTTACGAGCAGTACTTC
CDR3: CASSLLYFFASFVYEQYF

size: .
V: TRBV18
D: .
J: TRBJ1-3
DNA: TGTGCCAGCTCACCACGGACAGATTCCTCTGGAAACACCATATATTTT
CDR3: CASSPRTDSSGNTIYF

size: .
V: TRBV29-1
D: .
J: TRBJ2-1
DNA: TGCAGCGCGGGACCCGGGATCAATGAGCAGTTCTTC
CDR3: CSAGPGINEQFF

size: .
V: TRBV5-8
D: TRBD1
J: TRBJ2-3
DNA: TGTGCCAGCACTCCGCAGGGGGCGCATACGCAGTATTTT
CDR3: CASTPQGAHTQYF

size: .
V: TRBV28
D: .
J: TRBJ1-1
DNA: TGTGCCAGCATACTAAGGCAGGGAAACACTGAAGCTTTCTTT
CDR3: CASILRQGNTEAFF

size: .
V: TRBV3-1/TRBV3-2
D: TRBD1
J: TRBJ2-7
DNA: TGTGCCAGCAGCCCCGGGACAGGGACCTACGAGCAGTACTTC
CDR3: CASSPGTGTYEQYF

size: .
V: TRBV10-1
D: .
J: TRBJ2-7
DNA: TGCGCCGGACCCCCGGGGCGGGGCTACGAGCAGTACTTC
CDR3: CAGPPGRGYEQYF